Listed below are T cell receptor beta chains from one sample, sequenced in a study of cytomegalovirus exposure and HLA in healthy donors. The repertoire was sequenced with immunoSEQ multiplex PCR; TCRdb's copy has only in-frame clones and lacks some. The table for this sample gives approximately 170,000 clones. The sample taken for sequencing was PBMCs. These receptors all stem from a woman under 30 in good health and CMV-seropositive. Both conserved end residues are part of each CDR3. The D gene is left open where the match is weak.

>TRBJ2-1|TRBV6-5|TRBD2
CASSYQLAGAFEQFF
TGTGCCAGCAGTTACCAACTAGCGGGAGCATTTGAGCAGTTCTTC
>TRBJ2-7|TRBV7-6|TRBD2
CASSPKAAGLAEAYEQYF
TGTGCCAGCAGCCCAAAGGCCGCTGGACTAGCGGAGGCCTACGAGCAGTACTTC
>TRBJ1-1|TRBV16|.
CASSPPGGVSTQAFF
TGTGCCAGCAGCCCCCCCGGGGGTGTTTCTACACAAGCTTTCTTT
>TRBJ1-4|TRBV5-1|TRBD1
CASSLTGTGYEKLFF
TGCGCCAGCAGCTTGACCGGGACAGGCTATGAAAAACTGTTTTTT
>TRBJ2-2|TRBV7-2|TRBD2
CASSPRIGLDTGELFF
TGTGCCAGCAGCCCACGCATCGGACTAGACACCGGGGAGCTGTTTTTT
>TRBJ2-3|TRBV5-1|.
CASSLGGEADTQYF
TGCGCCAGCAGCTTGGGCGGGGAGGCAGATACGCAGTATTTT
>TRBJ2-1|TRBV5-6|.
CASSPTDRSRQFF
TGTGCCAGCAGCCCCACCGACAGGTCCCGTCAGTTCTTC
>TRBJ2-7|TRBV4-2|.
CASSQDFGGSYEQYF
TGTGCCAGCAGCCAAGATTTTGGAGGGTCCTACGAGCAGTACTTC
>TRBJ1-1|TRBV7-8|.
CASSLAKRVTEAFF
TGTGCCAGCAGCTTAGCGAAGAGGGTCACTGAAGCTTTCTTT
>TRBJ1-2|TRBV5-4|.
CASSVEGVYGYTF
TGTGCCAGCAGCGTTGAGGGTGTTTATGGCTACACCTTC
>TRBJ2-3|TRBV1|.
CTSSPQDGGEATDTQYF
TGCACCAGCAGCCCCCAAGATGGGGGGGAAGCCACAGATACGCAGTATTTT
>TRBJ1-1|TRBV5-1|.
CASSLAGGLNTEAFF
TGCGCCAGCAGCTTGGCCGGGGGTCTGAACACTGAAGCTTTCTTT
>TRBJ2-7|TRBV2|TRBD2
CASKGTSGSYEQYF
TGTGCCAGCAAAGGGACTAGCGGTTCCTACGAGCAGTACTTC
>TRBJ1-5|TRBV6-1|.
CASSPSGQPQHF
TGTGCCAGCAGCCCCTCCGGGCAGCCCCAGCATTTT
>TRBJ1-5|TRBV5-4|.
CASSYPGDDQPQHF
TGTGCCAGCAGCTACCCAGGGGATGATCAGCCCCAGCATTTT
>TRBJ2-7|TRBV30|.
CAWSVREKGEQYF
TGTGCCTGGAGTGTTAGGGAGAAAGGCGAGCAGTACTTC
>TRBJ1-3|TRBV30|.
CAWSSGYSGNTIYF
TGTGCCTGGAGTTCGGGGTATTCTGGAAACACCATATATTTT
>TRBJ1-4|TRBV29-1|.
CSATYRSRGEKLFF
TGCAGCGCGACATACAGGAGCCGGGGGGAAAAACTGTTTTTT
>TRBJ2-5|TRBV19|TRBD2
CASSVGLAGARETQYF
TGTGCCAGTAGTGTTGGACTAGCGGGAGCACGAGAGACCCAGTACTTC
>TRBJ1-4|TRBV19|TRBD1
CASSVDRGIGEKLFF
TGTGCCAGTAGTGTGGACAGGGGGATCGGAGAAAAACTGTTTTTT
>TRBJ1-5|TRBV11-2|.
CASSRGQPNQPQHF
TGTGCCAGCAGCCGCGGACAGCCTAATCAGCCCCAGCATTTT
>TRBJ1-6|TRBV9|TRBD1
CASSARQGQGSPLHF
TGTGCCAGCAGCGCAAGACAGGGCCAGGGGTCACCCCTCCACTTT
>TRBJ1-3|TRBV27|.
CASSFGGAGNTIYF
TGTGCCAGCAGTTTTGGGGGCGCGGGAAACACCATATATTTT
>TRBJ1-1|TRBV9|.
CASSVAMNTEAFF
TGTGCCAGCAGCGTGGCAATGAACACTGAAGCTTTCTTT
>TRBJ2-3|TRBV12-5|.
CASGKGWEDGPPGTQYF
TGTGCTAGTGGCAAAGGTTGGGAGGACGGCCCACCCGGTACGCAGTATTTT
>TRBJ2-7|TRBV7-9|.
CASSLSASSYEQYF
TGTGCCAGCAGCTTGAGCGCTAGCTCCTACGAGCAGTACTTC
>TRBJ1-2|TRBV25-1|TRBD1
CASSEPQGGGYGYTF
TGTGCCAGCAGTGAACCCCAGGGGGGCGGCTATGGCTACACCTTC
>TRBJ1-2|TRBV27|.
CASSPNPDNYGYTF
TGTGCCAGCAGCCCTAACCCTGATAACTATGGCTACACCTTC
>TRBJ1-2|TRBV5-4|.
CASSLSGDYGYTF
TGTGCCAGCAGCTTGTCGGGGGACTATGGCTACACCTTC
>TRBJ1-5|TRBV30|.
CAWSVRENQPQHF
TGTGCCTGGAGTGTACGGGAAAATCAGCCCCAGCATTTT
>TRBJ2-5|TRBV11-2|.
CASKFAGQETQYF
TGTGCCAGCAAGTTCGCAGGGCAAGAGACCCAGTACTTC
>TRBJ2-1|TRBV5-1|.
CASSLGGIGNEQFF
TGCGCCAGCAGCTTGGGCGGGATAGGGAATGAGCAGTTCTTC
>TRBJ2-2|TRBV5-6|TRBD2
CASSTGGHWNTGELFF
TGTGCCAGCAGCACGGGGGGGCACTGGAACACCGGGGAGCTGTTTTTT
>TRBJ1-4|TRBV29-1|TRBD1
CSVGQGVTNEKLFF
TGCAGCGTTGGACAGGGAGTAACTAATGAAAAACTGTTTTTT